The 14 T cell receptor beta chains reported below all come from one sample, sequenced in a study of T cells in Graves' hyperthyroidism and ophthalmopathy. RNA transcripts served as the template for amplifying TCR beta CDR3 regions. The HTBI primer set drove a first-round RT-PCR of the TCR CDR3. TCRdb reprocessed the multiplex PCR reads with MiXCR, giving one entry per CDR3 protein. This sample yields fewer than 300,000 distinct CDR3 sequences, of which 25% to 30% are seen a single time; about 30% belongs to the top ten. The sample was blood. The receptor set was obtained from a man in his forties with Graves' hyperthyroidism that later progressed to Graves' ophthalmopathy.

This clonotype has at least ten counts. The V and J genes are TRBV6-5 and TRBJ2-7; 8 bases are a match to TRBD2. The ends lost 4 bases at V and 6 bases at J; junction bases unmatched: 11. CDR3 length: 15 residues. Germline CDR1 and CDR2: MNHEY and SVGAGI. The CDR3 here is CASSSSAGGFAEQYF. The CDR3 nucleotides read TGTGCCAGCAGTTCATCGGCGGGAGGTTTTGCCGAGCAGTACTTC.

This clonotype was detected ten times or more. The chain uses TRBV2 and TRBJ2-7; the D call may be TRBD1 or TRBD2 (7 bases each). The V and J ends lost 7 bases and 3 bases respectively, with 19 bases between them. Germline loops: CDR1 SNHLY, CDR2 FYNNEI. The CDR3 has 15 residues. The CDR3 spells CASTEVRGGNYEQYF. CDR3 DNA sequence: TGTGCCAGCACAGAGGTCAGGGGGGGAAACTACGAGCAGTACTTC.

This clonotype has at least ten counts. A junction boundary mismatches the germline segment, possibly from a read error. V and J are TRBV11-3 and TRBJ2-1; weak D call: TRBD2 (5 bases). Germline V gives CDR1 SGHNT, CDR2 YENEEA. This CDR3 comprises 15 residues. The DNA for the CDR3 is TGTGCCTGCAGCTTAGATCGGCGGGTCGACAATGAGCAGTTCTTC. Protein product: CACSLDRRVDNEQFF. The full variable domain, with the rest looked up from reference TRBV11-3 and TRBJ2-1, is EAGVVQSPRYKIIEKKQPVAFWCNPISGHNTLYWYLQNLGQGPELLIRYENEEAVDDSQLPKDRFSAERLKGVDSTLKIQPAELGDSAVYLCACSLDRRVDNEQFFGPGTRLTVL.

There are many counts of this clonotype. The chain employs TRBV24-1 and TRBJ2-3, with 10 bases that match TRBD2. In germline, CDR1 is KGHDR, CDR2 SFDVKD. V was clipped by 2 bases and J by 1 base; unmatched bases: 2. CDR3 length equals 16 residues. The chain's CDR3 is CATSDSGLARTDTQYF. The CDR3 DNA is TGTGCCACCAGTGATTCGGGACTAGCGCGCACAGATACGCAGTATTTT.

The V gene is TRBV6-2 or TRBV6-3, the J gene TRBJ2-5; the match to TRBD2 covers 13 bases. With V trimmed by 5 bases and J by 5 bases, 11 bases remained unmatched. CDR1 MNHEY and CDR2 SVGEGT come from the germline V gene. This CDR3 spans 17 amino acids. The DNA for the CDR3 is TGTGCCAGCAGTGCCCTCACGACTAGCGGGAGGAAGGAGACCCAGTACTTC. It is translated as CASSALTTSGRKETQYF.

This clonotype was counted many times. CDR3 coding DNA: TGCAGCGTGATCATCCCTAACTATGGCTACACCTTC. Translating it yields CSVIIPNYGYTF. The chain links TRBV29-1 to TRBJ1-2; D is uncertain. This CDR3 is 12 amino acids long. Per germline, CDR1 SQVTM and CDR2 ANQGSEA. V was cut by 6 bases and J by 0 bases, with 8 bases left in between. The variable domain in full, with the rest retrieved from reference TRBV29-1 and TRBJ1-2, is SAVISQKPSRDICQRGTSLTIQCQVDSQVTMMFWYRQQPGQSLTLIATANQGSEATYESGFVIDKFPISRPNLTFSTLTVSNMSPEDSSIYLCSVIIPNYGYTFGSGTRLTVV.

This clonotype was counted once. The chain joins TRBV4-1 to TRBJ2-7; D uncertain. This CDR3 has 17 amino acids. The germline V gene has CDR1 MGHRA and CDR2 YSYEKL. Trimming cost V 1 base and J 0 bases, with 16 bases left between them. CDR3 DNA sequence: TGCGCCAGCAGCCAAGTAGAGGACGGATCGAGCTCCTACGAGCAGTACTTC. It is translated as CASSQVEDGSSSYEQYF.

The chain recombines TRBV12-3 or TRBV12-4 with TRBJ2-5; perhaps TRBD2 as D (6 bases). The CDR3 is 14 amino acids. The V gene lost 4 bases and the J gene lost 5 bases, with 14 bases spanning the gap. The CDR3 region is CASSSPGVGETQYF. The CDR3 nucleotides read TGTGCCAGCAGTTCCCCGGGAGTAGGGGAGACCCAGTACTTC.

This clonotype has at least ten counts. The chain joins TRBV6-5 to TRBJ2-2; TRBD2 matches 7 bases. CDR3 length: 15 amino acids. Germline values: CDR1 MNHEY, CDR2 SVGAGI. J was trimmed by 5 bases and V by 4 bases; bases with no gene match: 7. CDR3 in amino acids: CASSLGGPRTGELFF. The CDR3 nucleotides read TGTGCCAGCAGTTTGGGAGGGCCTAGGACCGGGGAGCTGTTTTTT.

This clonotype appeared many times. The V call is TRBV12-3 or TRBV12-4, the J call TRBJ2-7; 7 nucleotides line up with TRBD2. The CDR3 has 17 amino acids. Trimming at V came to 5 bases and at J to 5 bases, leaving 18 bases not matched to a gene. This CDR3 is CASSPHPAGVVPNEQYF. The CDR3, as DNA: TGTGCCAGCAGTCCCCACCCGGCGGGAGTGGTCCCCAACGAGCAGTACTTC.

This clonotype was recorded at least ten times. The chain combines TRBV27 with TRBJ2-2; TRBD2 aligns across 11 bases. This CDR3 is built from 16 residues. Germline V gene data show CDR1 as MNHEY and CDR2 as SMNVEV (reference sequence). Trimming at V came to 7 bases and at J to 2 bases, leaving 6 bases not matched to a gene. CDR3 coding DNA: TGTGCCAGCACACTTAGCGGGAGGGGAAACACCGGGGAGCTGTTTTTT. Its protein product is CASTLSGRGNTGELFF.

This clonotype was detected ten times or more. The V gene is TRBV12-3 or TRBV12-4, the J gene TRBJ1-1; 7 bases are a match to TRBD1. This CDR3 has 14 amino acids. V was clipped by 5 bases and J by 1 base; unmatched bases: 4. CDR3 residues: CASSRGGPNTEAFF. CDR3 DNA: TGTGCCAGCAGTAGAGGGGGCCCGAACACTGAAGCTTTCTTT.

This clonotype was observed at least ten times. This chain uses TRBV6-2 or TRBV6-3 with TRBJ1-1, with 8 positions matching TRBD1. Trimming removed 2 bases from V and 1 base from J; junction bases left unmatched: 6. The CDR3 loop spans 16 amino acids. Germline V lookup: CDR1 MNHEY, CDR2 SVGEGT. CDR3 sequence reads: CASSYRPGGRNTEAFF. DNA of the CDR3: TGTGCCAGCAGTTACAGACCAGGGGGCAGGAACACTGAAGCTTTCTTT.

This clonotype occurred many times. The rearrangement joins TRBV5-8 to TRBJ1-5; D might be TRBD1 (5 bases). The V end lost 4 bases, the J end lost 3 bases, and 11 bases lay between the germline ends. Germline CDR1 and CDR2: SGHTS and YDEGEE. CDR3 length: 14 residues. CDR3 protein: CASSRRGLNQPQHF. In DNA form, the CDR3 reads TGTGCCAGCAGCAGGCGGGGCCTCAATCAGCCCCAGCATTTT.